This T cell receptor beta chain was obtained from a study of Ad26.COV2.S vaccination and SARS-CoV-2 variants. Stated treatment: roughly 19 received Ad26.COV2.S at low or high dose, single or two shots; about five received placebo; per-sample allocation not given. Vaccine and placebo recipients were sampled on day 63 after the first injection. The CDR3 sequence is 12 residues long. Between the trimmed V and J ends, which lost 3 bases and 8 bases, there was a span of 9 bases. The germline V gene has CDR1 SGHTA and CDR2 FQGTGA. Profiled with immunoSEQ multiplex PCR; TCRdb holds only in-frame clones, not every one. The table includes hundreds of thousands of clones, 88% detected once.

This sequence joins TRBV7-3 and TRBJ2-3; D is undetermined. The source is a person aged 18 to 59 who received the Ad26.COV2.S COVID-19 vaccine or a placebo. Sequencing was performed on peripheral blood, taken in a trial of Ad26.COV2.S vaccine versus placebo. In DNA, the CDR3 is TGTGCCAGCAGCTTGCTGGAAGGTACGCAGTATTTT. Residues: CASSLLEGTQYF.